A selection of T cell receptor beta chains follows, all from one sample in a study of T cell responses to AZD1222 COVID-19 vaccine. The table came from immunoSEQ multiplex PCR; TCRdb's copy has only in-frame clones and leaves some out. The table shows 110,000 to 150,000 clones, with more than 90% occurring only once. Material: peripheral blood, obtained on day 0 of AZD1222 vaccination. The receptors were sampled from an adult in good health. Both conserved end residues are part of each CDR3. Each record gives: D gene, clone size, V gene, J gene, CDR3 protein, CDR3 DNA. D genes are given only for firm matches. Only some rows state a clone size, as once, few, many or a class for expanded clones.

-	few	TRBV7-9	TRBJ1-1	CASSLEGGDEAFF	TGTGCCAGCAGCTTAGAGGGAGGGGATGAAGCTTTCTTT
-	-	TRBV7-9	TRBJ2-5	CASTPPRPWEETQYF	TGTGCCAGCACCCCACCTAGACCCTGGGAAGAGACCCAGTACTTC
-	-	TRBV27	TRBJ2-7	CASSLSNLGFFEQYF	TGTGCCAGCAGCTTATCGAATCTGGGCTTCTTTGAGCAGTACTTC
-	-	TRBV11-2	TRBJ1-3	CASSLGRSGNTIYF	TGTGCCAGCAGCTTAGGGCGCTCTGGAAACACCATATATTTT
TRBD2	-	TRBV2	TRBJ2-1	CASTNPAGTSGRNEQFF	TGTGCCAGCACAAACCCTGCCGGGACTAGCGGTCGGAATGAGCAGTTCTTC
-	once	TRBV21-1	TRBJ1-5	CASSKGVLGQGPFKPQHF	TGTGCCAGCAGCAAAGGAGTTCTTGGACAGGGGCCCTTCAAGCCCCAGCATTTT
-	-	TRBV9	TRBJ1-1	CASSADANTEAFF	TGTGCCAGCAGCGCGGACGCGAACACTGAAGCTTTCTTT
-	once	TRBV10-3	TRBJ2-2	CAISEWGENTGELFF	TGTGCCATCAGTGAGTGGGGGGAGAACACCGGGGAGCTGTTTTTT
-	-	TRBV29-1	TRBJ1-2	CSVKGGAQVTF	TGCAGCGTGAAAGGGGGGGCGCAGGTCACCTTC
TRBD2	-	TRBV7-4	TRBJ2-3	CASSLMAGVPHDTQYF	TGTGCCAGCAGCTTAATGGCGGGAGTACCCCACGATACGCAGTATTTT
-	-	TRBV27	TRBJ2-2	CASYNWGNSGELFF	TGTGCCAGCTATAACTGGGGGAACTCCGGGGAGCTGTTTTTT
-	-	TRBV9	TRBJ1-1	CASSVQDTEAFF	TGTGCCAGCAGCGTGCAGGACACTGAAGCTTTCTTT
TRBD2	-	TRBV11-2	TRBJ2-3	CASSLRGLAGSSSTDTQYF	TGTGCCAGCAGCTTAAGGGGACTAGCGGGATCTTCTAGCACAGATACGCAGTATTTT
-	once	TRBV5-1	TRBJ1-4	CASSLGATNEKLFF	TGCGCCAGCAGCTTAGGGGCAACTAATGAAAAACTGTTTTTT
-	-	TRBV11-1	TRBJ2-1	CASSPVRNEQFF	TGTGCCAGCAGCCCAGTTCGTAATGAGCAGTTCTTC
-	once	TRBV2	TRBJ1-2	CASSEDLNYGYTF	TGTGCCAGCAGTGAAGACCTTAACTATGGCTACACCTTC
-	-	TRBV28	TRBJ2-1	CASSPGVGSSRYNEQFF	TGTGCCAGCAGTCCAGGCGTGGGATCCTCCAGATACAATGAGCAGTTCTTC
-	-	TRBV14	TRBJ1-4	CASSPGPGSHNEKLFF	TGTGCCAGCAGCCCGGGACCGGGGTCGCATAATGAAAAACTGTTTTTT
-	-	TRBV2	TRBJ2-5	CASRGLGGGQETQYF	TGTGCCAGCAGGGGGCTGGGTGGGGGCCAAGAGACCCAGTACTTC
-	-	TRBV2	TRBJ1-5	CASSAEGRFNQPQHF	TGTGCCAGCAGTGCGGAGGGGCGCTTCAATCAGCCCCAGCATTTT
-	-	TRBV10-2	TRBJ1-3	CASRGSRPGNTIYF	TGCGCCAGCAGGGGGAGCAGGCCTGGAAACACCATATATTTT
-	-	TRBV5-1	TRBJ2-3	CASSLAPAGLGGWEYF	TGCGCCAGCAGCTTGGCCCCAGCGGGCCTAGGAGGATGGGAGTATTTT
TRBD1	-	TRBV9	TRBJ1-2	CASSVGTGGAGGYTF	TGTGCCAGCAGCGTAGGAACAGGGGGCGCGGGCGGCTACACCTTC